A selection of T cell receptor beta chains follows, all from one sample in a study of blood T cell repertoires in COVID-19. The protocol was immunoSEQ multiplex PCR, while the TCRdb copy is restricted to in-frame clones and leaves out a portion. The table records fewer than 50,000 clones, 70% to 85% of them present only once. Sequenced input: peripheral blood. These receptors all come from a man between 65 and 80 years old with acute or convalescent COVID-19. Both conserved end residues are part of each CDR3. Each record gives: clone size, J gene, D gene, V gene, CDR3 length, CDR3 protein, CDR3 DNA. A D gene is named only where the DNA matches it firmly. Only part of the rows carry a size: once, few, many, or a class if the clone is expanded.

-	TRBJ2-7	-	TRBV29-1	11	CSAGGSYEQYF	TGCAGCGCCGGAGGGAGCTACGAGCAGTACTTC
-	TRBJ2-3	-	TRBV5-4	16	CASSYGLFPDTDTQYF	TGTGCCAGCAGCTACGGACTTTTCCCCGACACAGATACGCAGTATTTT
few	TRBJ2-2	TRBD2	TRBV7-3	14	CASSRTSGTGELFF	TGTGCCAGCAGCCGGACTAGCGGGACCGGGGAGCTGTTTTTT
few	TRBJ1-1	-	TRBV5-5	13	CASSLQINTEAFF	TGTGCCAGCAGCTTACAAATAAACACTGAAGCTTTCTTT
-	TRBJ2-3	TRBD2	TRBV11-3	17	CASSLGGTSGNTDTQYF	TGTGCCAGCAGCTTAGGAGGGACTAGCGGGAACACAGATACGCAGTATTTT
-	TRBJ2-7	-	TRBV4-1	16	CASSHTLRGRRYEQYF	TGCGCCAGCAGCCACACCCTCAGGGGACGGCGCTACGAGCAGTACTTC
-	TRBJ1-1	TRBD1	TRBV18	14	CASSSGQDNTEAFF	TGTGCCAGCTCATCTGGACAGGACAACACTGAAGCTTTCTTT
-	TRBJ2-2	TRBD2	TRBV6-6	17	CASSRAGRAVITGELFF	TGTGCCAGCAGTCGAGCCGGGAGGGCCGTGATTACCGGGGAGCTGTTTTTT
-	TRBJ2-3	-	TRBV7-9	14	CASTPWGLTDTQYF	TGTGCCAGCACCCCTTGGGGCCTCACAGATACGCAGTATTTT
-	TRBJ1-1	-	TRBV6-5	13	CASRSRGNTEAFF	TGTGCCAGCAGGAGCCGAGGGAACACTGAAGCTTTCTTT
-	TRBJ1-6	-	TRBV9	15	CASSASAGVNSPLHF	TGTGCCAGCAGCGCTAGCGCGGGGGTTAATTCACCCCTCCACTTT
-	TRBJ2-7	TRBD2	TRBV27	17	CASSPLNRLAGHYEQYF	TGTGCCAGCAGTCCGCTGAACCGACTAGCGGGACACTACGAGCAGTACTTC
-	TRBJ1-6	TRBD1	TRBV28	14	CASSFRQGSSPLHF	TGTGCCAGCAGTTTCAGACAGGGGAGTTCACCCCTCCACTTT
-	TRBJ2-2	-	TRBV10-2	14	CASSLRANTGELFF	TGCGCCAGCAGTCTCAGGGCTAACACCGGGGAGCTGTTTTTT
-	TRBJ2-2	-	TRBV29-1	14	CSVFPGANTGELFF	TGCAGCGTTTTCCCGGGTGCGAACACCGGGGAGCTGTTTTTT
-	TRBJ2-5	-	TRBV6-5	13	CASRTGWQETQYF	TGTGCCAGCAGGACAGGTTGGCAAGAGACCCAGTACTTC
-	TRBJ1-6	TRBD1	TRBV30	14	CAWSTGTADSPLHF	TGTGCCTGGAGCACCGGGACAGCGGATTCACCCCTCCACTTT
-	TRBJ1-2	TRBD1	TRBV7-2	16	CASNGQGTVVNYGYTF	TGTGCCAGCAACGGACAGGGGACAGTGGTTAACTATGGCTACACCTTC
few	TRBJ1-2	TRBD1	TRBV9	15	CASSVRGGAPHGYTF	TGTGCCAGCAGCGTTAGAGGGGGCGCTCCCCATGGCTACACCTTC
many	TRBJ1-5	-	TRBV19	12	CASSPGASAQHF	TGTGCCAGTAGTCCAGGGGCCAGCGCCCAGCATTTT
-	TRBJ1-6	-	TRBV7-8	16	CASSLGSAGRNSPLHF	TGTGCCAGCAGCTTAGGAAGTGCTGGGAGAAATTCACCCCTCCACTTT
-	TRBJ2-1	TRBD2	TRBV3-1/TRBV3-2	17	CASSQAPSGDGRGEQFF	TGTGCCAGCAGCCAAGCGCCTAGCGGGGATGGGAGAGGTGAGCAGTTCTTC
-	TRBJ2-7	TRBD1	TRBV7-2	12	CASSIQGYEQYF	TGTGCCAGCAGTATACAGGGGTACGAGCAGTACTTC
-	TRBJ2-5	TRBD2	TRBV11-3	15	CASSLGLAGRETQYF	TGTGCCAGCAGCTTGGGACTAGCGGGACGAGAGACCCAGTACTTC
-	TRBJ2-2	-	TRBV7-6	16	CASSRAAGMNTGELFF	TGTGCCAGCAGCCGGGCGGCGGGGATGAACACCGGGGAGCTGTTTTTT
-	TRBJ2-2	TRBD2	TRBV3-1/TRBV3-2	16	CASSLLAGRPSGELFF	TGTGCCAGCAGCTTACTAGCGGGACGGCCCAGCGGGGAGCTGTTTTTT
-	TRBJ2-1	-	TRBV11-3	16	CASSLEGRSGGNEQFF	TGTGCCAGCAGCTTAGAGGGGAGGTCAGGGGGGAATGAGCAGTTCTTC
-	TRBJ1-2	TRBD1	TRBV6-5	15	CASSYSGQGAEGYTF	TGTGCCAGCAGTTACTCGGGACAGGGGGCGGAGGGCTACACCTTC
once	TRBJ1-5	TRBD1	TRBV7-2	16	CASSARDRGRNQPQHF	TGTGCCAGCAGCGCCCGGGACAGGGGGCGGAATCAGCCCCAGCATTTT
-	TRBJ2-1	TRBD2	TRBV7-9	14	CASSRVSGVHEQFF	TGTGCCAGCAGCCGCGTAAGCGGGGTCCATGAGCAGTTCTTC
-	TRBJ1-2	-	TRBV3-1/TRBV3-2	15	CASSLGGPLGYGYTF	TGTGCCAGCAGCCTCGGGGGGCCCCTGGGTTATGGCTACACCTTC
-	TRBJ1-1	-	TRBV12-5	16	CASGLGLGQGSTEAFF	TGTGCTAGTGGTTTGGGTCTGGGCCAGGGGAGCACTGAAGCTTTCTTT
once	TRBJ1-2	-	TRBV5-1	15	CASSTGSGGFDGYTF	TGCGCCAGCAGCACCGGGTCGGGGGGCTTTGATGGCTACACCTTC
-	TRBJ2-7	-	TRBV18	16	CASSQVVMDSSPEQYF	TGTGCCAGCTCACAAGTTGTCATGGACTCCTCTCCCGAGCAGTACTTC
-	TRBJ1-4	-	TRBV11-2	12	CASSSQGEERFF	TGTGCCAGCAGCTCACAGGGTGAAGAGCGGTTTTTT
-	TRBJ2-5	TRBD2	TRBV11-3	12	CASSQSGGAQYF	TGTGCCAGCAGCCAAAGCGGGGGGGCCCAGTACTTC
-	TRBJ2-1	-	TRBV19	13	CASSIGGDNEQFF	TGTGCCAGTAGTATAGGTGGAGACAATGAGCAGTTCTTC
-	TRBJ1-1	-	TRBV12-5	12	CASERDPGTAFF	TGTGCTAGTGAGCGGGATCCGGGGACAGCTTTCTTT
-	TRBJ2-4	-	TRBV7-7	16	CASSLAYRVAKNIQYF	TGTGCCAGCAGCTTAGCGTACAGAGTAGCCAAAAACATTCAGTACTTC
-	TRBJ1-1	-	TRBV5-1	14	CASLKGTGSTEAFF	TGCGCCAGCCTCAAAGGCACAGGGTCCACTGAAGCTTTCTTT
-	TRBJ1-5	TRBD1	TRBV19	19	CASSFLRDRGILGNQPQHF	TGTGCCAGTAGTTTCCTCCGGGACAGGGGAATTCTCGGCAATCAGCCCCAGCATTTT
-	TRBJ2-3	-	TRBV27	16	CASSLRDFASTDTQYF	TGTGCCAGCAGTTTACGGGACTTTGCTAGCACAGATACGCAGTATTTT
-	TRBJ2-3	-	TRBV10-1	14	CASRPARGSDTQYF	TGCGCCAGCAGACCGGCCCGAGGCTCGGATACGCAGTATTTT
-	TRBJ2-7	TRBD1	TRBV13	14	CASRITGQAREQYF	TGTGCCAGCAGGATTACCGGACAGGCCCGCGAGCAGTACTTC
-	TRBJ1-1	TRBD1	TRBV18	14	CASSLNDRGAEAFF	TGTGCCAGCTCACTCAACGACAGGGGTGCTGAAGCTTTCTTT
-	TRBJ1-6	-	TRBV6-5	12	CASSYGDSPLHF	TGTGCCAGCAGTTACGGAGATTCACCCCTCCACTTT
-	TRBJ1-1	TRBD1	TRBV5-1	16	CASSLDMTGVNTEAFF	TGCGCCAGCAGCTTGGACATGACAGGGGTGAACACTGAAGCTTTCTTT
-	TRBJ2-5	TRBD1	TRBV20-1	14	CSASSLQGRETQYF	TGCAGTGCTAGTAGTTTACAGGGGCGAGAGACCCAGTACTTC